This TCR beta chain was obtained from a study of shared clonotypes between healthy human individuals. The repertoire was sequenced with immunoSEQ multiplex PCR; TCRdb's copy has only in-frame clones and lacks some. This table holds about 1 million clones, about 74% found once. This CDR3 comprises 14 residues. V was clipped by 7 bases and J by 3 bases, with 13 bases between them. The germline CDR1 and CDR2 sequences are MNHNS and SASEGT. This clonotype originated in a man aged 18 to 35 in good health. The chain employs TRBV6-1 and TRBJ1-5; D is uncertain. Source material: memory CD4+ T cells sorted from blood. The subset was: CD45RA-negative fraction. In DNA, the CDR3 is TGTGCCAGCATACCCTTTGGATCCAATCAGCCCCAGCATTTT. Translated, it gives CASIPFGSNQPQHF.